The T cell receptor beta chain under discussion was sequenced for a study of T cell repertoires in cytomegalovirus infection. Study-wide background: CMV infection and matching HLA type were both indicated by public TCR beta signatures.

Concerning this clonotype: The antigen remains unidentified.

Using its own MiXCR run on the reads, TCRdb lists one record per CDR3 protein. The sample contains approximately 120,000 distinct CDR3 sequences, around 31% of which appear only once. Trimming took off 3 bases at V and 2 bases at J, with 13 bases between the two ends. CDR3 length: 15 residues. From germline, CDR1 is MNHEY and CDR2 SMNVEV (reference sequence). Study outcomes and limitations: Adding up the frequency of public TCR beta families identified people who carried CMV plus the relevant HLA. Across the ex vivo response, the dominant clonotypes were HLA-C-restricted CMV-specific TCR beta clonotypes.

Sequencing used CD8+ T cells from cultured PBMCs, obtained from culture after CMV antigen stimulation. The clonotype was recovered from a human donor in good health (CMV status not recorded). Some clones in this sample may be carry-over from other donors' samples. The J gene is TRBJ1-2, the V gene TRBV27; D is perhaps TRBD1 (6 bases). The CDR3 here is CASSLIRGGNYGYTF. The CDR3 DNA sequence: TGTGCCAGCAGTTTGATAAGGGGGGGAAACTATGGCTACACCTTC.